The rows below give T cell receptor beta chains drawn from one sample of a study of identical twins. Each CDR3 protein is one row after TCRdb ran MiXCR on the 5' RACE reads. Of 550,000 to 700,000 distinct CDR3 sequences in the sample, 9.5% to 10% were seen once. This same sample was also part of a study on yellow fever vaccine responses in identical twins.

Material for sequencing was PBMCs. All receptors come from a woman between 18 and 30 years old in good health. Both conserved end residues are part of each CDR3. A D gene is named only where the DNA matches it firmly. Some rows mark clone size as missing; the rest say once, few, many or name a class of expanded clone.

len: 12; j_gene: TRBJ2-3; d_gene: .; v_gene: TRBV11-2; abundance: many; CDR3aa: CASSLEGNTQYF; CDR3nt: TGTGCCAGCAGCTTAGAAGGGAATACGCAGTATTTT
len: 18; j_gene: TRBJ2-1; d_gene: TRBD1; v_gene: TRBV5-1; abundance: few; CDR3aa: CASSLFLGSGQGAYEQFF; CDR3nt: TGCGCCAGCAGCTTATTTTTGGGGTCGGGACAGGGGGCTTATGAGCAGTTCTTC
len: 16; j_gene: TRBJ2-2; d_gene: TRBD2; v_gene: TRBV6-2/TRBV6-3; abundance: few; CDR3aa: CASRTSGSEYGGELFF; CDR3nt: TGTGCCAGCAGAACTAGCGGGAGCGAGTACGGCGGGGAGCTGTTTTTT
len: 16; j_gene: TRBJ2-1; d_gene: .; v_gene: TRBV7-2; abundance: .; CDR3aa: CASSLEPPGAANEQFF; CDR3nt: TGTGCCAGCAGCTTAGAGCCCCCAGGGGCGGCCAATGAGCAGTTCTTC
len: 15; j_gene: TRBJ2-7; d_gene: .; v_gene: TRBV7-8; abundance: few; CDR3aa: CASSEDVSDYYEQYF; CDR3nt: TGTGCCAGCAGCGAGGACGTATCCGATTACTACGAGCAGTACTTC
len: 15; j_gene: TRBJ2-2; d_gene: .; v_gene: TRBV19; abundance: .; CDR3aa: CASTGGEHNTGELFF; CDR3nt: TGTGCCAGCACCGGAGGAGAACACAACACCGGGGAGCTGTTTTTT
len: 15; j_gene: TRBJ1-4; d_gene: .; v_gene: TRBV12-3/TRBV12-4; abundance: few; CDR3aa: CASSLGAGVNEKLFF; CDR3nt: TGTGCCAGCAGTTTAGGGGCTGGGGTTAATGAAAAACTGTTTTTT
len: 17; j_gene: TRBJ2-4; d_gene: TRBD2; v_gene: TRBV4-1; abundance: many; CDR3aa: CASSQEASGGPKNIQYF; CDR3nt: TGCGCCAGCAGCCAAGAGGCTAGCGGGGGACCAAAAAACATTCAGTACTTC
len: 14; j_gene: TRBJ1-1; d_gene: .; v_gene: TRBV18; abundance: many; CDR3aa: CASSSPAINTVAFF; CDR3nt: TGTGCCAGCTCATCGCCGGCAATAAACACTGTCGCTTTCTTT
len: 13; j_gene: TRBJ2-2; d_gene: .; v_gene: TRBV29-1; abundance: many; CDR3aa: CSVESREVGELFF; CDR3nt: TGCAGCGTTGAAAGCAGGGAGGTCGGGGAGCTGTTTTTT
len: 16; j_gene: TRBJ2-7; d_gene: TRBD2; v_gene: TRBV12-3/TRBV12-4; abundance: .; CDR3aa: CASSPRLAGSSYEQYF; CDR3nt: TGTGCCAGCAGCCCTAGACTAGCGGGGAGCTCCTACGAGCAGTACTTC
len: 17; j_gene: TRBJ1-2; d_gene: TRBD1; v_gene: TRBV6-5; abundance: .; CDR3aa: CASSYLGQGMGAYGYTF; CDR3nt: TGTGCCAGCAGTTACCTTGGACAGGGGATGGGGGCCTATGGCTACACCTTC
len: 15; j_gene: TRBJ1-5; d_gene: TRBD1; v_gene: TRBV20-1; abundance: many; CDR3aa: CSAREGGQRYQPQHF; CDR3nt: TGCAGTGCTAGAGAGGGGGGACAGAGATATCAGCCCCAGCATTTT
len: 17; j_gene: TRBJ2-2; d_gene: TRBD2; v_gene: TRBV7-9; abundance: few; CDR3aa: CASPTTSGGPNTGELFF; CDR3nt: TGTGCCAGCCCAACCACTAGCGGGGGCCCGAACACCGGGGAGCTGTTTTTT
len: 13; j_gene: TRBJ1-1; d_gene: .; v_gene: TRBV12-3/TRBV12-4; abundance: .; CDR3aa: CASSLTLYAEAFF; CDR3nt: TGTGCCAGCAGTTTAACCCTTTACGCTGAAGCTTTCTTT
len: 12; j_gene: TRBJ2-3; d_gene: TRBD1; v_gene: TRBV29-1; abundance: few; CDR3aa: CSARQGPDTQYF; CDR3nt: TGCAGCGCCCGACAGGGGCCAGATACGCAGTATTTT
len: 15; j_gene: TRBJ2-1; d_gene: TRBD2; v_gene: TRBV6-4; abundance: few; CDR3aa: CASSVRLAGESEQFF; CDR3nt: TGTGCCAGCAGTGTTAGGCTAGCGGGAGAAAGTGAGCAGTTCTTC
len: 17; j_gene: TRBJ2-1; d_gene: TRBD2; v_gene: TRBV24-1; abundance: few; CDR3aa: CATSVDFSGSNYNEQFF; CDR3nt: TGTGCCACCAGTGTGGACTTTAGCGGGAGCAATTACAATGAGCAGTTCTTC
len: 15; j_gene: TRBJ2-7; d_gene: TRBD2; v_gene: TRBV4-1; abundance: .; CDR3aa: CASSPASGGNYEQYF; CDR3nt: TGCGCCAGCAGCCCAGCCTCCGGGGGGAACTACGAGCAGTACTTC
len: 12; j_gene: TRBJ2-5; d_gene: TRBD2; v_gene: TRBV3-1; abundance: .; CDR3aa: CASSHREGTQYF; CDR3nt: TGTGCCAGCAGCCATAGGGAGGGGACCCAGTACTTC
len: 10; j_gene: TRBJ2-1; d_gene: .; v_gene: TRBV20-1; abundance: many; CDR3aa: CSARGLEQFF; CDR3nt: TGCAGTGCTAGAGGCCTAGAGCAGTTCTTC
len: 21; j_gene: TRBJ2-2; d_gene: .; v_gene: TRBV21-1; abundance: .; CDR3aa: CASSKLGVDRGTFSNTGELFF; CDR3nt: TGTGCCAGCAGCAAATTGGGGGTAGACAGGGGAACATTTTCGAACACCGGGGAGCTGTTTTTT